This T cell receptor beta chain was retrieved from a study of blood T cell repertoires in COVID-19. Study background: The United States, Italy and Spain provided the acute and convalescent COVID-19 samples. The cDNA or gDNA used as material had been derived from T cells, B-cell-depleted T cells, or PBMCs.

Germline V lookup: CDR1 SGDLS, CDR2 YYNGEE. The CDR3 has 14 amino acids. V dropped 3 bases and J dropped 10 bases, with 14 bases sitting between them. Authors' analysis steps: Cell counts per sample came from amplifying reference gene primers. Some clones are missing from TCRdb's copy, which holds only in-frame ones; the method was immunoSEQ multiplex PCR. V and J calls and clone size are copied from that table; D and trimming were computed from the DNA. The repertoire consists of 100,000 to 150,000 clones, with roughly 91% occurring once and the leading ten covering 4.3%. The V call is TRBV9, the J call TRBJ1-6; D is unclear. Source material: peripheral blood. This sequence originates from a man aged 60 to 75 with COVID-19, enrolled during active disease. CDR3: CASSGDAEGSPLHF. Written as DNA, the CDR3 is TGTGCCAGCAGCGGTGACGCGGAAGGATCACCCCTCCACTTT.